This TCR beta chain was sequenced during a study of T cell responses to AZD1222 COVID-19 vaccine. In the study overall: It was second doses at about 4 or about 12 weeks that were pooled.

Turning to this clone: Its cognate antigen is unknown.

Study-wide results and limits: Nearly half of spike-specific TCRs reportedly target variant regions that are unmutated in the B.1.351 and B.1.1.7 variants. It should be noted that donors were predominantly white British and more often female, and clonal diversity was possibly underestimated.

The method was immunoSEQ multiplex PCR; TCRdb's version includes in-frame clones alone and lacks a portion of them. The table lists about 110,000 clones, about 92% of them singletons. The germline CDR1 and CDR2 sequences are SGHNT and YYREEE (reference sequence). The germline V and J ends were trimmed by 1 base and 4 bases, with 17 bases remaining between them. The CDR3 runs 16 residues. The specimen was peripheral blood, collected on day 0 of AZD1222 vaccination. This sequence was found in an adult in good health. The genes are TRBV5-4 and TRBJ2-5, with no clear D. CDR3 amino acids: CASSLRSTPVIETQYF. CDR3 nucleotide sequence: TGTGCCAGCAGCTTGAGGTCGACACCCGTTATAGAGACCCAGTACTTC.